The clone carrying this T cell receptor (beta chain) appeared a few times. Its antigen is not known. The sample comes from a study of T cell responses to AZD1222 COVID-19 vaccine. Study-level background: Investigators merged groups given second doses at roughly 4 or roughly 12 weeks. Study-wide points: Baseline seropositives among AZD1222 recipients totaled only five to seven.

Only in-frame clones appear in the TCRdb table, and some are missing; sequencing was by immunoSEQ multiplex PCR. The sample shows some 160,000 clones, roughly 90% of them seen only once. The TCR originated in an adult in good health. The sequenced sample was peripheral blood, obtained on day 0 of AZD1222 vaccination.

CDR3 amino acids: CASSYGSGDNTGELFF. The CDR3 DNA is TGTGCCAGCAGTTACGGGAGCGGGGACAACACCGGGGAGCTGTTTTTT. The rearrangement joins TRBV6-5 to TRBJ2-2, with 7 bases that match TRBD2. Unmatched junction bases numbered 5, after V lost 2 bases and J lost 2 bases. This CDR3 has 16 amino acids. The germline CDR1 and CDR2 sequences are MNHEY and SVGAGI.